What follows are 25 T cell receptor beta chains derived from one specimen sequenced in a study of blood T cell repertoires in COVID-19. Assay used: immunoSEQ multiplex PCR; TCRdb lists only in-frame clones, some missing. The repertoire holds some 40,000 clones, with about 85% as singletons. Sequenced: peripheral blood. Source of these receptors: a woman older than 75 with acute or convalescent COVID-19.

This chain connects TRBV7-2 to TRBJ2-7, with D possibly TRBD2 on 5 matching bases. CDR3 length: 14 amino acids. Trimming pared 5 bases from V and 12 bases from J, leaving 23 bases between. CDR1 and CDR2 from the germline V gene are SGHTA and FQGNSA. The CDR3 protein is CASSVDYSSSPGYF. CDR3 in DNA: TGTGCCAGCAGCGTCGACTATAGTAGCTCCCCGGGGTACTTC.

The chain carries TRBV14 and TRBJ1-1; D is unclear. Germline CDR1 is SGHDN and CDR2 is FVKESK. Trimming removed 2 bases from V and 0 bases from J, with 4 bases in between. The CDR3 is 13 amino acids. As DNA, the CDR3 is TGTGCCAGCAGCCAACAGATGAACACTGAAGCTTTCTTT. Translation gives CASSQQMNTEAFF.

The CDR3 region is CASRTGGHQRNYGYTF. As DNA, the CDR3 is TGTGCCAGTAGAACAGGGGGCCATCAGAGGAACTATGGCTACACCTTC. The rearrangement links TRBV19 to TRBJ1-2; 9 bases fit TRBD1. The V gene's germline CDR1 is LNHDA and CDR2 SQIVND (reference sequence). This CDR3 contains 16 residues. V lost 6 bases to trimming and J lost 2 bases; unmatched junction nucleotides: 10.

This clone was seen once. This chain links TRBV3-1 (or the pseudogene TRBV3-2) with TRBJ2-2; the match to TRBD2 covers 9 bases. The CDR3 length is 15 residues. Germline CDR1 is LGHDT and CDR2 is YNNKEL (reference sequence). V was pared by 5 bases and J by 7 bases, with 8 bases of the junction left unmatched. CDR3 loop: CASSWASGTNGELFF. The CDR3 DNA is TGTGCCAGCAGCTGGGCTAGCGGGACTAACGGGGAGCTGTTTTTT.

This chain joins TRBV5-1 and TRBJ2-2, with TRBD2 identical over 10 bases. Germline values: CDR1 SGHRS, CDR2 YFSETQ. The V gene end was trimmed by 0 bases and the J gene end by 6 bases; junction bases not matched to a gene: 8. CDR3 length: 17 amino acids. The CDR3 reads CASSLAAAGGAAGELFF. The CDR3 nucleotides are TGCGCCAGCAGCTTGGCAGCAGCGGGAGGGGCGGCCGGGGAGCTGTTTTTT.

The chain has TRBV7-2 and TRBJ2-2; TRBD1 matches 7 bases. Germline V gene data show CDR1 as SGHTA and CDR2 as FQGNSA. Losses at the gene ends were 2 bases for V and 1 base for J; bases not matched to a gene: 4. The CDR3 sequence is 16 residues long. CDR3 sequence: CASSLFQGVNTGELFF. The CDR3 region has the DNA TGTGCCAGCAGCTTATTCCAGGGGGTGAACACCGGGGAGCTGTTTTTT.

CDR3 residues: CASLDNYEQYF. CDR3 nucleotides: TGTGCCAGCCTGGACAACTACGAGCAGTACTTC. This chain connects TRBV7-9 to TRBJ2-7; D is perhaps TRBD1 (5 bases). The CDR3 totals 11 residues. Germline V lookup: CDR1 SEHNR, CDR2 FQNEAQ (reference sequence). Trimming cost V 8 bases and J 3 bases, with 8 bases left between them.

The chain joins TRBV11-2 to TRBJ1-4; 9 bases fit TRBD1. The CDR3 spans 15 residues. The germline V gene encodes CDR1 SGHAT and CDR2 FQNNGV. The V gene end was trimmed by 5 bases and the J gene end by 5 bases; junction bases not matched to a gene: 6. This CDR3 is CASSPRTGVNEKLFF. The CDR3 DNA reads as TGTGCCAGCAGCCCTCGGACAGGGGTGAATGAAAAACTGTTTTTT.

This clone was recorded once. For the CDR3, the DNA is TGTGCCAGCAGCCAGGACAGGGGGACATCACCCCTCCACTTT. Translation: CASSQDRGTSPLHF. The J gene is TRBJ1-6, the V gene TRBV5-5, with TRBD1 identical over 10 bases. The CDR3 runs 14 residues. CDR1 and CDR2 (germline): SGHKS, YYEKEE (reference sequence). Trimming at V came to 4 bases and at J to 10 bases, leaving 5 bases not matched to a gene.

This chain connects TRBV5-1 to TRBJ1-1, with unresolved D. V lost 3 bases and J lost 7, with 10 bases in between. Germline values: CDR1 SGHRS, CDR2 YFSETQ. The CDR3 length is 12 residues. The CDR3 reads CASSSDWGEAFF. For the CDR3, the DNA is TGCGCCAGCAGCTCGGACTGGGGTGAAGCTTTCTTT. Based on the CDR3 plus reference TRBV5-1 and TRBJ1-1, the full variable domain is KAGVTQTPRYLIKTRGQQVTLSCSPISGHRSVSWYQQTPGQGLQFLFEYFSETQRNKGNFPGRFSGRQFSNSRSEMNVSTLELGDSALYLCASSSDWGEAFFGQGTRLTVV.

The V gene is TRBV19, the J gene TRBJ2-7; D possibly corresponds to TRBD1 (5 bases). This CDR3 is built from 13 residues. Trimming stripped 1 base from V and 4 bases from J, with 8 bases between. CDR1 and CDR2 from the germline V gene are LNHDA and SQIVND (reference sequence). The CDR3 sequence: CASSIAPGYEQYF. The CDR3 DNA follows: TGTGCCAGTAGTATAGCCCCAGGGTACGAGCAGTACTTC. Supplemented by reference TRBV19 and TRBJ2-7, the full variable domain reads DGGITQSPKYLFRKEGQNVTLSCEQNLNHDAMYWYRQDPGQGLRLIYYSQIVNDFQKGDIAEGYSVSREKKESFPLTVTSAQKNPTAFYLCASSIAPGYEQYFGPGTRLTVT.

The sample holds one count of this clone. V usage is TRBV7-2 and J usage is TRBJ1-5; D uncertain. The CDR3 spans 14 residues. V lost 5 bases to trimming and J lost 0 bases, with 8 bases between them. Germline CDR1 is SGHTA and CDR2 is FQGNSA. CDR3 sequence reads: CASSPGGSNQPQHF. In DNA, the CDR3 is TGTGCCAGCAGCCCGGGAGGTAGCAATCAGCCCCAGCATTTT. Variable domain in full (rest from reference TRBV7-2 and TRBJ1-5): GAGVSQSPSNKVTEKGKDVELRCDPISGHTALYWYRQSLGQGLEFLIYFQGNSAPDKSGLPSDRFSAERTGGSVSTLTIQRTQQEDSAVYLCASSPGGSNQPQHFGDGTRLSIL.

This clone was seen a few times. The chain uses TRBV24-1 and TRBJ2-3, with D possibly TRBD2 on 6 matching bases. The CDR3 is made up of 17 amino acids. CDR1 is KGHDR and CDR2 is SFDVKD in the germline V gene. V dropped 4 bases and J dropped 5 bases, with 21 bases sitting between them. The CDR3 loop reads CATSDRGTPQSKDTQYF. The CDR3 bases are TGTGCCACCAGTGACCGAGGGACTCCTCAATCTAAAGATACGCAGTATTTT.

The chain links TRBV5-1 to TRBJ2-7, with a possible D match to TRBD2 (5 bases). V lost 5 bases and J 3 bases, leaving 12 bases between the germline ends. In germline, CDR1 is SGHRS, CDR2 YFSETQ. This CDR3 is built from 13 residues. The CDR3 nucleotides read TGCGCCAGCAGAGCGACCGGGGTCTACGAGCAGTACTTC. This sequence encodes CASRATGVYEQYF. The whole variable domain, filled in from reference TRBV5-1 and TRBJ2-7, reads KAGVTQTPRYLIKTRGQQVTLSCSPISGHRSVSWYQQTPGQGLQFLFEYFSETQRNKGNFPGRFSGRQFSNSRSEMNVSTLELGDSALYLCASRATGVYEQYFGPGTRLTVT.

The chain has TRBV5-1 and TRBJ2-1; TRBD1 matches at 7 bases. Germline CDR1 SGHRS, CDR2 YFSETQ. V trimming: 3 bases; J trimming: 6 bases; junction bases outside the gene matches: 6. This CDR3 is 14 amino acids long. CDR3 loop: CASSSPTGINEQFF. The CDR3 nucleotides read TGCGCCAGCAGCTCCCCGACAGGGATCAATGAGCAGTTCTTC.

The V and J genes are TRBV28 and TRBJ2-7, with 7 bases fitting TRBD1. Per germline, CDR1 MDHEN and CDR2 SYDVKM. J lost 4 bases, V lost 3 bases, and 9 bases had no gene match. The CDR3 is made up of 15 amino acids. The CDR3 coding sequence is TGTGCCAGCAGTTTGTCCGGGACAGCCTTATACGAGCAGTACTTC. It specifies CASSLSGTALYEQYF.

The V call is TRBV15, the J call TRBJ1-2, with TRBD1 as a possible D gene (5 bases). This CDR3 contains 15 residues. Between the trimmed V and J ends, which lost 3 bases and 1 base, there was a span of 12 bases. The germline V gene has CDR1 LNHNV and CDR2 YYDKDF (reference sequence). The CDR3 protein is CATSRDTGRNYGYTF. CDR3 nucleotide sequence: TGTGCCACCAGCAGGGACACAGGCCGTAACTATGGCTACACCTTC.

V and J are TRBV30 and TRBJ2-7, with D hard to call. CDR1 and CDR2 from the germline V gene are GTSNPN and SVGIG (reference sequence). The CDR3 runs to 14 residues. The V and J ends lost 3 bases and 2 bases respectively, with 14 bases between them. CDR3 in DNA: TGTGCCTGGAGCCGGAACAGTGGGCCCTACGAGCAGTACTTC. Its translation is CAWSRNSGPYEQYF.

This sequence joins TRBV28 and TRBJ2-7; possible D gene TRBD1, 6 bases. CDR1 MDHEN and CDR2 SYDVKM come from the germline V gene. The germline V and J ends were trimmed by 7 bases and 9 bases, with 13 bases remaining between them. This CDR3 is built from 11 residues. CDR3 DNA sequence: TGTGCCAGCAAGGTCTCGACAGGGCAGTACTTC. Translating it yields CASKVSTGQYF.

The genes are TRBV7-2 and TRBJ1-1; TRBD1 might be the D (6 bases). The CDR3 consists of 14 residues. Trimming removed 2 bases from V and 2 bases from J, with 9 bases in between. CDR1 is SGHTA, CDR2 FQGNSA, per germline. Here the CDR3 reads CASSLSDRNTEAFF. CDR3 bases: TGTGCCAGCAGCTTATCGGACAGAAACACTGAAGCTTTCTTT.

This rearrangement joins TRBV7-6 to TRBJ2-7; 9 bases are a match to TRBD2. CDR3 size: 15 residues. The junction had 2 bases not matched to a gene; V was cut back by 1 base and J by 1 base. Germline CDR1 reads SGHVS; CDR2 reads FNYEAQ. The CDR3 loop reads CASSLGLAGSYEQYF. CDR3 in DNA: TGTGCCAGCAGCTTAGGTCTAGCGGGGTCCTACGAGCAGTACTTC.

This rearrangement joins TRBV3-1 (or the pseudogene TRBV3-2) to TRBJ2-1; D might be TRBD1 (7 bases). From germline, CDR1 is LGHDT and CDR2 YNNKEL (reference sequence). The length of the CDR3 is 16 residues. V was trimmed by 4 bases and J by 7 bases, leaving 20 bases between them. CDR3 protein: CASSPTRGAGGNEQFF. The CDR3 nucleotides read TGTGCCAGCAGCCCAACCAGGGGGGCAGGGGGTAATGAGCAGTTCTTC.

The gene calls are TRBV9 and TRBJ2-3, with 11 bases matching TRBD2. Per germline, CDR1 SGDLS and CDR2 YYNGEE. This CDR3 has 16 amino acids. With 0 bases clipped from V and 5 bases from J, the junction kept 5 bases outside the gene matches. The CDR3 sequence is CASSVGLAGSLDTQYF. The DNA of the CDR3 is TGTGCCAGCAGCGTAGGACTAGCGGGAAGTTTAGATACGCAGTATTTT.

The V and J genes are TRBV24-1 and TRBJ1-4, with D perhaps TRBD1 (6 bases). The germline V and J ends were trimmed by 4 bases and 5 bases, with 16 bases remaining between them. Germline CDR1 and CDR2: KGHDR and SFDVKD. The CDR3 has 16 residues. The CDR3 reads CATSDTSDSQNEKLFF. The CDR3 coding sequence is TGTGCCACCAGTGACACCTCGGACAGCCAAAATGAAAAACTGTTTTTT.

The chain couples TRBV11-2 to TRBJ2-5, with D perhaps TRBD2 (5 bases). Germline CDR1 reads SGHAT; CDR2 reads FQNNGV. With 8 bases removed from V and 4 bases from J, the gap between germline ends came to 11 bases. The CDR3 loop spans 12 amino acids. Written as DNA, the CDR3 is TGTGCCAGCTGGGGAGTTGGAGAGACCCAGTACTTC. Amino acid sequence: CASWGVGETQYF.